This T cell receptor (beta chain) was sequenced for a study of cytotoxic CD8 clonotypes in ibrutinib-treated CLL. The wider study: The patients comprised about a dozen relapsed/refractory and around 16 treatment-naive cases, roughly 18 IGHV unmutated.

Germline V gene data show CDR1 as SGHRS and CDR2 as YFSETQ. The CDR3 contains 16 residues. The V and J ends lost 2 bases and 1 base, in that order; junction bases with no gene match: 3. The sample holds one count of this clone. TCRdb's table, derived via immunoSEQ multiplex PCR, lists solely in-frame clones and lacks some. The profile shows around 200,000 clones, more than 65% of them singletons. The rearrangement uses TRBV5-1 and TRBJ2-1; 10 positions match TRBD2. The sequencing used PBMCs, collected after 12 months of ibrutinib treatment. The clonotype comes from a human donor with chronic lymphocytic leukemia. The CDR3 bases are TGCGCCAGCAGCTTACCTAGCGGGGGTTCCTACAATGAGCAGTTCTTC. Protein sequence: CASSLPSGGSYNEQFF.